This TCR beta chain was recorded in a study of cytomegalovirus exposure and HLA in healthy donors. PCR involved 60 Vbeta and 13 Jbeta primers. Data came from immunoSEQ multiplex PCR; TCRdb stores just in-frame clones and leaves some out. The top ten hold just under 3% of the sample, which has a few hundred thousand clones, around 77% seen once. V lost 0 bases and J 3 bases, leaving 14 bases between the germline ends. Germline CDR1 is SGHTA and CDR2 is FQGNSA. The CDR3 runs to 16 residues. There were likely unrecorded immune exposures, though donors were nominally healthy when sampled. This clonotype was obtained from a woman between 25 and 40 years old in good health and CMV-seronegative. This sequence joins TRBV7-2 and TRBJ1-1, with a tentative D call TRBD1 (5 bases). Input material: PBMCs. The CDR3 bases are TGTGCCAGCAGCTTAGCCCACTGGACATTAGACACTGAAGCTTTCTTT. It is translated as CASSLAHWTLDTEAFF. The full variable domain, its missing parts supplied by reference TRBV7-2 and TRBJ1-1, is GAGVSQSPSNKVTEKGKDVELRCDPISGHTALYWYRQSLGQGLEFLIYFQGNSAPDKSGLPSDRFSAERTGGSVSTLTIQRTQQEDSAVYLCASSLAHWTLDTEAFFGQGTRLTVV.